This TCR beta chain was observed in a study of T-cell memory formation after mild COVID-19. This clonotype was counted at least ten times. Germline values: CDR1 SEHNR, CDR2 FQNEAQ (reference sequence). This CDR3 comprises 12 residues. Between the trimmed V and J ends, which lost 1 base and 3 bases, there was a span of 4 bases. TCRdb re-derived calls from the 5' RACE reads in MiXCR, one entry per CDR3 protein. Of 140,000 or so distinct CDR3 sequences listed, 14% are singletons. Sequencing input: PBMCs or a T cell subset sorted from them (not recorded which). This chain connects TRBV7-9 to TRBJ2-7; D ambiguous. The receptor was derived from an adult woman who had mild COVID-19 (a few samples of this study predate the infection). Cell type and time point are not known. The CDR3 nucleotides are TGTGCCAGCAGCTTAGTTCGCTACGAGCAGTACTTC. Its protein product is CASSLVRYEQYF.